The next 4 T cell receptor beta chains were all read from a single sample in a study of pediatric ulcerative colitis. Clones were read by immunoSEQ multiplex PCR, and TCRdb kept only the in-frame ones, dropping some. Altogether under 45,000 clones are present, approximately 87% being singletons, with the ten largest covering around 23%. Sequences were obtained from blood. The receptors originated from a girl under 18 with moderate ulcerative colitis.

The J gene is TRBJ2-3, the V gene TRBV5-1; 11 bases line up with TRBD1. V shed 3 bases and J 5 bases; nucleotides not matched to a gene: 5. CDR3 length: 15 residues. CDR1 is SGHRS, CDR2 YFSETQ, per germline. The CDR3 DNA follows: TGCGCCAGCAGCTCGCATGGGACAGGGGGAGATACGCAGTATTTT. Translated, it gives CASSSHGTGGDTQYF.

The J gene is TRBJ1-4, the V gene TRBV14; 10 positions agree with TRBD1. The CDR3 extends over 15 amino acids. The trim removed 4 bases at V and 5 bases at J, leaving 4 bases unmatched. Germline lookup yields CDR1 SGHDN and CDR2 FVKESK. The CDR3 nucleotides read TGTGCCAGCAGCCCTGACAGGGGGCAAAATGAAAAACTGTTTTTT. It encodes CASSPDRGQNEKLFF.

This clone has just a few counts. The chain links TRBV6-5 to TRBJ1-1, with D unclear. Germline-derived CDR1 and CDR2 are MNHEY and SVGAGI. The CDR3 is made up of 11 amino acids. Trimming removed 6 bases from V and 0 bases from J, with 2 bases in between. The CDR3 bases are TGTGCCAGCAGCATGAACACTGAAGCTTTCTTT. It codes for CASSMNTEAFF.

The chain recombines TRBV5-4 with TRBJ2-7, with TRBD1 matching over 8 bases. V gave up 4 bases and J gave up 3 bases; unmatched junction bases: 6. Germline assignment: CDR1 SGHNT and CDR2 YYREEE (reference sequence). CDR3 length: 14 amino acids. The CDR3 DNA follows: TGTGCCAGCAGCCAGGACAGGGTGGTCTACGAGCAGTACTTC. Translation: CASSQDRVVYEQYF.